This TCR beta chain was identified during a study of monozygotic twins with inflammatory bowel disease. With regard to this clonotype: Its antigen is undetermined.

There are 13 residues in the CDR3. The germline V gene encodes CDR1 SEHNR and CDR2 FQNEAQ (reference sequence). General observations from the study: People with IBD had fewer clonotypes in common with others than healthy twins did, especially with disease activity.

With no T cell sorting beforehand, total RNA was isolated from whole blood. Every sample had its cDNA made across eight separate reactions. Template switching incorporated UMIs with a 6-nucleotide sample barcode. After re-calling the 5' RACE reads, TCRdb lists one entry per CDR3 protein, DNA absent. The sample data list about 440,000 distinct CDR3 sequences. The rearrangement joins TRBV7-9 to TRBJ1-2. The sequenced sample was blood. This TCR came from a human donor with ulcerative colitis or Crohn's disease, or a healthy co-twin of an affected twin (not recorded which). The CDR3 region is CASSAAGNYGYTF. The whole variable domain, remainder taken from reference TRBV7-9 and TRBJ1-2, is DTGVSQNPRHKITKRGQNVTFRCDPISEHNRLYWYRQTLGQGPEFLTYFQNEAQLEKSRLLSDRFSAERPKGSFSTLEIQRTEQGDSAMYLCASSAAGNYGYTFGSGTRLTVV.